This TCR beta chain was retrieved from a study of T cell repertoires in cytomegalovirus infection. Across the study: As its CMV epitopes, the study selected recently identified HLA-C-restricted and well-studied HLA-B-restricted targets. In public TCR beta signatures, there were indications of both CMV infection and matching HLA type. Whole-study findings and limits: HLA-C-restricted TCR beta clonotypes specific for CMV led the ex vivo response. People with CMV and the relevant HLA were identified by cumulative public TCR beta family frequency.

Germline values: CDR1 MNHEY, CDR2 SVGAGI. The V end lost 0 bases, the J end lost 8 bases, and 7 bases lay between the germline ends. This CDR3 region has 12 residues. Concerning this clonotype: As yet, its antigen is unknown.

TCRdb called the reads again in MiXCR, with one record for every CDR3 protein. This repertoire shows some 800,000 distinct CDR3 sequences, almost 30% found once; its top ten account for around 14%. The rearrangement joins TRBV6-5 to TRBJ1-2, with no clear D. The TCR originated in a human donor in good health (CMV status not recorded). Some clones in this sample may be carry-over from other donors' samples. Sequencing was performed on cultured CD8+ T cells from PBMCs, taken from culture after CMV antigen stimulation. DNA of the CDR3: TGTGCCAGCAGTTACTCAGGTCGGGGCTACACCTTC. The encoded protein is CASSYSGRGYTF.